The 30 T cell receptor beta chains below were found in one sample sequenced in a study of T cell responses to AZD1222 COVID-19 vaccine. Assay used: immunoSEQ multiplex PCR; TCRdb lists only in-frame clones, some missing. The table records around 150,000 clones, 92% of them present only once. The specimen comprised peripheral blood, sampled on day 0 of AZD1222 vaccination. These receptors originate from an adult in good health.

In this sample, this clone turned up once. The V gene is TRBV7-2, the J gene TRBJ2-7; possibly TRBD2 for D (5 bases). V lost 8 bases, J lost 1 base, and 15 bases lay in between. This CDR3 region has 14 residues. Germline CDR1 and CDR2: SGHTA and FQGNSA. The CDR3 protein is CASVEKTTSYEQYF. Written as DNA, the CDR3 is TGTGCCAGCGTCGAGAAGACTACGTCCTACGAGCAGTACTTC.

The chain is built from TRBV6-2 or TRBV6-3 and TRBJ2-2, with TRBD2 matching over 9 bases. The CDR3 is made up of 16 amino acids. Losses at the gene ends were 4 bases for V and 3 bases for J; bases not matched to a gene: 6. CDR1 MNHEY and CDR2 SVGEGT come from the germline V gene. In nucleotides, the CDR3 is TGTGCCAGCAGTTTAGCGGGAGAGTGGGACACCGGGGAGCTGTTTTTT. It yields the protein CASSLAGEWDTGELFF.

The chain couples TRBV9 to TRBJ2-1, with 8 bases fitting TRBD2. J lost 12 bases, V lost 3 bases, and 14 bases had no gene match. This CDR3 spans 15 amino acids. From germline, CDR1 is SGDLS and CDR2 YYNGEE. Here the CDR3 DNA reads TGTGCCAGCAGCGCAGCGGACGGGAGGGCCCTCGGGCAGTTCTTC. This gives the protein CASSAADGRALGQFF.

This clone appeared a single time. This chain links TRBV30 with TRBJ1-1; 8 nucleotides line up with TRBD1. The CDR3 has 14 residues. CDR1 GTSNPN and CDR2 SVGIG come from the germline V gene (reference sequence). The ends lost 0 bases at V and 7 bases at J; junction bases unmatched: 7. This CDR3 reads CAWSVGTGVFEAFF. DNA for the CDR3: TGTGCCTGGAGTGTTGGGACAGGAGTTTTTGAAGCTTTCTTT.

The V call is TRBV6-5, the J call TRBJ2-1; 8 positions agree with TRBD2. V gave up 7 bases and J gave up 5 bases; unmatched junction bases: 7. In germline, CDR1 is MNHEY, CDR2 SVGAGI. CDR3 length equals 14 residues. This CDR3 reads CASTTLAEDNEQFF. CDR3 in DNA: TGTGCCAGCACCACACTAGCGGAAGACAATGAGCAGTTCTTC.

This clone was seen once. This rearrangement joins TRBV3-1 (or the pseudogene TRBV3-2) to TRBJ2-7; 10 bases are a match to TRBD2. The CDR3 extends over 15 amino acids. Germline V lookup: CDR1 LGHDT, CDR2 YNNKEL (reference sequence). The V gene end was trimmed by 10 bases and the J gene end by 7 bases; junction bases not matched to a gene: 16. In DNA form, the CDR3 reads TGTGCCACTCAATCGACTAGCGGGCCCGCTAGGGAGCAGTACTTC. It is translated as CATQSTSGPAREQYF.

The V and J genes are TRBV28 and TRBJ2-3; D is uncertain. V lost 5 bases and J lost 6, with 6 bases in between. Germline CDR1 is MDHEN and CDR2 is SYDVKM. This CDR3 spans 11 amino acids. CDR3 sequence: CASSSPDTQYF. The CDR3 coding sequence is TGTGCCAGCAGTAGCCCGGATACGCAGTATTTT.

The V and J genes are TRBV5-6 and TRBJ2-7, with D unclear. Germline CDR1 and CDR2: SGHDT and YYEEEE. The V end was cut by 2 bases, the J end by 2 bases, with 8 bases between. This CDR3 has 13 residues. The CDR3 DNA reads as TGTGCCAGCAGCTTTGCCGGAACCTACGAGCAGTACTTC. It codes for CASSFAGTYEQYF.

DNA for the CDR3: TGTGCCTGGACCCTGACCACAGCTAACTATGGCTACACCTTC. It codes for CAWTLTTANYGYTF. The chain uses TRBV30 and TRBJ1-2; D not resolved. The CDR3 runs 14 residues. Trimming shortened V by 4 bases and J by 0 bases, and 12 bases separated the two germline ends. CDR1 and CDR2 from the germline V gene are GTSNPN and SVGIG (reference sequence).

The CDR3 spells CARRVTGPNNEQFF. The CDR3 region has the DNA TGTGCCAGAAGGGTAACGGGGCCAAACAATGAGCAGTTCTTC. The chain links TRBV2 to TRBJ2-1; TRBD1 or TRBD2 may be the D gene (5 bases each). This CDR3 has 14 residues. Per germline, CDR1 SNHLY and CDR2 FYNNEI. Between the trimmed V and J ends, which lost 9 bases and 5 bases, there was a span of 17 bases.

This chain uses TRBV4-2 with TRBJ2-2, with no clear D. V dropped 0 bases and J dropped 7 bases, with 6 bases sitting between them. The CDR3 contains 13 residues. Germline CDR1 is LGHNA and CDR2 is YNFKEQ. CDR3 nucleotide sequence: TGTGCCAGCAGCCAAGACGCTGGCGGGGAGCTGTTTTTT. This gives the protein CASSQDAGGELFF.

The V gene is TRBV5-6, the J gene TRBJ1-1; 8 positions match TRBD1. V gave up 4 bases and J gave up 0 bases; unmatched junction bases: 2. Germline CDR1 reads SGHDT; CDR2 reads YYEEEE. This CDR3 has 14 residues. This chain's CDR3 is CASSPQGVNTEAFF. DNA of the CDR3: TGTGCCAGCAGCCCACAGGGGGTGAACACTGAAGCTTTCTTT.

The rearrangement links TRBV29-1 to TRBJ1-2; D is undetermined. Germline lookup yields CDR1 SQVTM and CDR2 ANQGSEA. Between the trimmed V and J ends, which lost 2 bases and 7 bases, there was a span of 14 bases. The CDR3 length is 13 residues. This CDR3 is CSVEQHPGVGYTF. The DNA of the CDR3 is TGCAGCGTTGAACAACACCCTGGGGTTGGCTACACCTTC.

The chain carries TRBV5-1 and TRBJ1-1; tentatively, D is TRBD1 (6 bases). This CDR3 has 15 amino acids. Germline V gene lookup returns CDR1 SGHRS and CDR2 YFSETQ. Trimming took 5 bases from V and 0 from J, leaving 14 bases between them. Here the CDR3 DNA reads TGCGCCAGCAGACAGGGTTATGATATGAACACTGAAGCTTTCTTT. It yields the protein CASRQGYDMNTEAFF.

The gene calls are TRBV4-3 and TRBJ2-1; 7 positions match TRBD2. V shed 0 bases and J 3 bases; nucleotides not matched to a gene: 5. The CDR3 totals 16 residues. Germline V lookup: CDR1 LGHNA, CDR2 YSLEER. The CDR3 nucleotides read TGCGCCAGCAGCCAAGATTCGGTAGCGGGCTACAATGAGCAGTTCTTC. Translation gives CASSQDSVAGYNEQFF.

The genes are TRBV19 and TRBJ1-1; the D is unclear. CDR1 and CDR2 (germline): LNHDA, SQIVND (reference sequence). V was trimmed by 0 bases and J by 8 bases, leaving 10 bases between them. This CDR3 comprises 13 residues. The CDR3 region has the DNA TGTGCCAGTAGTATAGATGCGAGGCAGGAAGCTTTCTTT. This sequence encodes CASSIDARQEAFF.

The chain couples TRBV6-5 to TRBJ1-6, with D hard to call. CDR3 size: 13 residues. V lost 6 bases and J lost 7, with 10 bases in between. The germline CDR1 and CDR2 sequences are MNHEY and SVGAGI. For the CDR3, the DNA is TGTGCCAGCAGCACGGACGGGAATTCACCCCTCCACTTT. This gives the protein CASSTDGNSPLHF.

This chain links TRBV18 with TRBJ2-6; 9 positions agree with TRBD1. V lost 3 bases to trimming and J lost 0 bases; unmatched junction nucleotides: 9. Germline-derived CDR1 and CDR2 are KGHSH and LQKENI. This CDR3 spans 19 amino acids. The CDR3 DNA sequence: TGTGCCAGCTCACCGGTCTCAGGGACAGGGAGCTCTGGGGCCAACGTCCTGACTTTC. This translates into CASSPVSGTGSSGANVLTF.

This chain uses TRBV12-3 or TRBV12-4 with TRBJ2-1; no firm D call. Trimming shortened V by 5 bases and J by 8 bases, and 10 bases separated the two germline ends. The length of the CDR3 is 12 residues. The CDR3 DNA follows: TGTGCCAGCAGTCGGAATCTCGATGAGCAGTTCTTC. Translation gives CASSRNLDEQFF.

The chain couples TRBV4-1 to TRBJ2-7; D may be TRBD1 or TRBD2 (5 bases each). This CDR3 has 15 residues. Trimming stripped 1 base from V and 2 bases from J, with 12 bases between. Germline V gives CDR1 MGHRA, CDR2 YSYEKL. CDR3 sequence (DNA): TGCGCCAGCAGCCAAGCTCCCCAGGGACCCTACGAGCAGTACTTC. As protein: CASSQAPQGPYEQYF.

CDR3 residues: CASRERGLVYTDTQYF. The CDR3 DNA reads TGTGCCAGCAGAGAACGGGGATTGGTATACACAGATACGCAGTATTTT. The gene calls are TRBV2 and TRBJ2-3; D may be TRBD2 (5 bases). Trimming left V 6 bases short and J 2 bases short, with 18 bases between. The CDR3 sequence is 16 residues long. The germline V gene has CDR1 SNHLY and CDR2 FYNNEI.

The genes are TRBV30 and TRBJ1-2; D call uncertain. Deletions cut 1 base from V and 8 bases from J, with 14 bases between. The CDR3 is 13 residues long. From germline, CDR1 is GTSNPN and CDR2 SVGIG (reference sequence). CDR3 DNA: TGTGCCTGGAGTGGGGTTGGTTTGGGAGGCTACACCTTC. Its translation: CAWSGVGLGGYTF.

The J gene is TRBJ1-4, the V gene TRBV6-5; D gene unclear. Trimming removed 3 bases at V and 0 bases at J, with 8 bases between. From germline, CDR1 is MNHEY and CDR2 SVGAGI. The CDR3 runs 15 residues. CDR3 nucleotide sequence: TGTGCCAGCAGTTATAGGGCAGCAACTAATGAAAAACTGTTTTTT. Amino acid sequence: CASSYRAATNEKLFF.

This rearrangement joins TRBV19 to TRBJ1-5, with 8 bases that match TRBD1. The CDR3 has 13 amino acids. The germline V gene has CDR1 LNHDA and CDR2 SQIVND (reference sequence). V was pared by 7 bases and J by 6 bases, with 5 bases of the junction left unmatched. DNA for the CDR3: TGTGCCAGTACAGGGGGCGCAGGTCAGCCCCAGCATTTT. Protein sequence: CASTGGAGQPQHF.

The chain combines TRBV7-9 with TRBJ1-5; D is undetermined. CDR1 and CDR2 (germline): SEHNR, FQNEAQ (reference sequence). This CDR3 is built from 13 residues. V was trimmed by 4 bases and J by 6 bases, leaving 10 bases between them. Written as DNA, the CDR3 is TGTGCCAGCAGCTACCAGGAGGGTCAGCCCCAGCATTTT. Its protein product is CASSYQEGQPQHF.

The chain links TRBV10-3 to TRBJ1-6; a possible D gene is TRBD1 (6 bases). The CDR3 contains 15 residues. Germline CDR1 is ENHRY and CDR2 is SYGVKD. V was cut by 2 bases and J by 8 bases, with 13 bases left in between. This CDR3 reads CAISERARGDSPLHF. CDR3 nucleotides: TGTGCCATCAGTGAGAGGGCCAGGGGAGATTCACCCCTCCACTTT.

The chain links TRBV7-2 to TRBJ1-2; 7 positions agree with TRBD1. The length of the CDR3 is 17 residues. Germline V lookup: CDR1 SGHTA, CDR2 FQGNSA. The J segment lost 0 bases and the V segment lost 4 bases, leaving 11 bases of the junction unmatched. Written as DNA, the CDR3 is TGTGCCAGCAGCTCGAATTATAAGGACAGGTCTAACTATGGCTACACCTTC. It codes for CASSSNYKDRSNYGYTF.

V is TRBV30 and J is TRBJ1-1; D uncertain. V shed 1 base and J shed 4 bases, with 10 bases lying between them. Germline V gene lookup returns CDR1 GTSNPN and CDR2 SVGIG (reference sequence). This CDR3 region has 13 residues. CDR3 amino acids: CAWSGKVGTEAFF. The CDR3 DNA reads TGTGCCTGGAGTGGAAAGGTGGGCACTGAAGCTTTCTTT.

V is TRBV7-2 and J is TRBJ1-3; D remains unclear. CDR1 and CDR2 (germline): SGHTA, FQGNSA. Trimming pared 1 base from V and 3 bases from J, leaving 10 bases between. CDR3 length: 15 amino acids. CDR3 coding DNA: TGTGCCAGCAGCTTAGAGTCGGCAGGTGGAAACACCATATATTTT. The encoded protein is CASSLESAGGNTIYF.

V gene TRBV4-3 combines with J gene TRBJ2-1; 10 bases are shared with TRBD2. This CDR3 comprises 17 residues. The germline V gene has CDR1 LGHNA and CDR2 YSLEER. Unmatched junction bases numbered 10, after V lost 0 bases and J lost 8 bases. The CDR3 sequence is CASSQDRRLAGAYEQFF. Here the CDR3 DNA reads TGCGCCAGCAGCCAAGATAGGCGGCTAGCGGGGGCCTATGAGCAGTTCTTC.